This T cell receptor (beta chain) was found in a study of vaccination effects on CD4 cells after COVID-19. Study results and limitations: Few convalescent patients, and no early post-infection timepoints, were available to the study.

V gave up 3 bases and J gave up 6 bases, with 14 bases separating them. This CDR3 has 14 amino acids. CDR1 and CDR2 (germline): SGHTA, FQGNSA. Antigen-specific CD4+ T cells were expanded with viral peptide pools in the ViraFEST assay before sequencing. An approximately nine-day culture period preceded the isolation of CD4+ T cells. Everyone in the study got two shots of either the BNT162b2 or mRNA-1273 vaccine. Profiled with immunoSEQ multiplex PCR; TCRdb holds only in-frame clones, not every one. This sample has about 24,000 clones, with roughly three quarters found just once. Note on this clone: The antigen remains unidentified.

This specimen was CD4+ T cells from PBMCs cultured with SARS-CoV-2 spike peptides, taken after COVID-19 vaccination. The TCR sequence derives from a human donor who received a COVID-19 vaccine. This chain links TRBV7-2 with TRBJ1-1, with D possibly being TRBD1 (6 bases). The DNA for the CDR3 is TGTGCCAGCAGCTTGGTAGGGGGGAGGGCTGAAGCTTTCTTT. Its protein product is CASSLVGGRAEAFF.